A single sample is the source of the 32 T cell receptor beta chains below, sequenced in a study of blood T cell repertoires in COVID-19. TCRdb's copy holds only in-frame clones and misses some; the assay was immunoSEQ multiplex PCR. This sample carries approximately 34,000 clones, roughly 92% of them seen once, and the ten largest clones take more than 3%. Sequenced: peripheral blood. Source of these receptors: a man aged 60-69 years with acute or convalescent COVID-19.

The chain links TRBV7-9 to TRBJ1-2, with unresolved D. V was pared by 5 bases and J by 2 bases, with 12 bases between. This CDR3 region has 14 residues. CDR1 and CDR2 (germline): SEHNR, FQNEAQ (reference sequence). CDR3: CASSASEINYGYTF. The DNA of the CDR3 is TGTGCCAGCAGCGCGAGTGAAATCAACTATGGCTACACCTTC.

This clone was seen a single time. CDR3 sequence: CASTQGFVEFSDQYF. CDR3 DNA: TGTGCCAGCACCCAGGGTTTTGTTGAATTCTCGGACCAGTACTTC. The genes are TRBV2 and TRBJ2-7; TRBD1 might be the D (5 bases). The length of the CDR3 is 15 residues. Germline V lookup: CDR1 SNHLY, CDR2 FYNNEI. V lost 7 bases, J lost 10 bases, and 26 bases lay in between.

The chain uses TRBV30 and TRBJ2-1; the D gene is possibly TRBD2 (7 bases). Germline V gene data show CDR1 as GTSNPN and CDR2 as SVGIG (reference sequence). V was clipped by 3 bases and J by 4 bases, with 19 bases between them. The CDR3 totals 16 residues. CDR3 sequence (DNA): TGTGCCTGGAGCCCTTCGGCGGGGGCAGCTTACAATGAGCAGTTCTTC. It translates to CAWSPSAGAAYNEQFF.

In this sample, this clone turned up once. This chain joins TRBV7-2 and TRBJ1-6; no firm D call. V lost 0 bases, J lost 10 bases, and 13 bases lay in between. CDR3 length equals 15 residues. The germline V gene has CDR1 SGHTA and CDR2 FQGNSA. In nucleotides, the CDR3 is TGTGCCAGCAGCTTAGCCCAGGCGGGGAGGTCACCCCTCCACTTT. Its protein is CASSLAQAGRSPLHF. Drawing the rest from reference TRBV7-2 and TRBJ1-6, the complete variable domain is GAGVSQSPSNKVTEKGKDVELRCDPISGHTALYWYRQSLGQGLEFLIYFQGNSAPDKSGLPSDRFSAERTGGSVSTLTIQRTQQEDSAVYLCASSLAQAGRSPLHFGNGTRLTVT.

This chain uses TRBV7-2 with TRBJ1-2, with a weak D call TRBD1 (6 bases). This CDR3 is built from 15 residues. V was trimmed by 1 base and J by 4 bases, leaving 13 bases between them. The V gene's germline CDR1 is SGHTA and CDR2 FQGNSA. The DNA for the CDR3 is TGTGCCAGCAGCTTAGAGACAGGTTATACCTATGGCTACACCTTC. It is translated as CASSLETGYTYGYTF.

This chain joins TRBV27 and TRBJ2-1, with a possible D match to TRBD2 (5 bases). Germline CDR1 reads MNHEY; CDR2 reads SMNVEV (reference sequence). V was shortened by 5 bases and J by 4 bases, with 9 bases between the two germline ends. This CDR3 has 13 residues. The CDR3 DNA is TGTGCCAGCAGTCCTACTAGGTACAATGAGCAGTTCTTC. Its protein is CASSPTRYNEQFF.

A word on this clone: A read error may account for a junction end that differs from germline. The chain uses TRBV12-5 and TRBJ2-1; 11 positions match TRBD2. Germline lookup yields CDR1 LGHNT and CDR2 FRNRAP. This CDR3 spans 16 amino acids. The CDR3 loop is CASGLARLAGRNEQFF. As DNA, the CDR3 is TGTGCTAGTGGCTTGGCTCGACTAGCGGGAAGGAATGAGCAGTTCTTC.

A word on this clone: Other DNA sequences from this sample encode an identical CDR3 as well. This chain links TRBV7-2 with TRBJ1-5; D may be TRBD1 (6 bases). V was clipped by 3 bases and J by 2 bases, with 8 bases between them. The CDR3 runs to 14 residues. CDR1 is SGHTA, CDR2 FQGNSA, per germline. CDR3 coding DNA: TGTGCCAGCAGCTTCCGACAGGGCAATCAGCCCCAGCATTTT. As protein: CASSFRQGNQPQHF.

The chain recombines TRBV5-4 with TRBJ2-2; D perhaps matches TRBD2 (5 bases). Germline CDR1 is SGHNT and CDR2 is YYREEE (reference sequence). Trimming left V 5 bases short and J 6 bases short, with 14 bases between. This CDR3 spans 14 amino acids. This CDR3 is CASSRDNGPGELFF. Written as DNA, the CDR3 is TGTGCCAGCAGTCGGGATAACGGACCCGGGGAGCTGTTTTTT.

This chain joins TRBV7-9 and TRBJ2-1; the D gene is possibly TRBD2 (6 bases). V was pared by 1 base and J by 8 bases, with 15 bases between. CDR1 is SEHNR and CDR2 is FQNEAQ in the germline V gene (reference sequence). This CDR3 has 15 residues. CDR3 in amino acids: CASSLVEGGGDEQFF. The DNA for the CDR3 is TGTGCCAGCAGCTTAGTTGAGGGAGGAGGGGATGAGCAGTTCTTC.

The V gene is TRBV11-1, the J gene TRBJ2-5; D uncertain. Trimming took off 7 bases at V and 3 bases at J, with 15 bases between the two ends. The CDR3 length is 14 residues. Germline CDR1 reads SGHAT; CDR2 reads FQDESV (reference sequence). CDR3 protein: CASTRSVIEETQYF. The DNA of the CDR3 is TGTGCCAGCACTCGGTCGGTGATCGAAGAGACCCAGTACTTC. Full variable domain (outside the CDR3, taken from reference TRBV11-1 and TRBJ2-5): EAEVAQSPRYKITEKSQAVAFWCDPISGHATLYWYRQILGQGPELLVQFQDESVVDDSQLPKDRFSAERLKGVDSTLKIQPAELGDSAMYLCASTRSVIEETQYFGPGTRLLVL.

This rearrangement joins TRBV7-2 to TRBJ1-2, with 9 bases aligning to TRBD1. The germline V gene has CDR1 SGHTA and CDR2 FQGNSA. This CDR3 is built from 15 residues. V lost 4 bases to trimming and J lost 8 bases; unmatched junction nucleotides: 11. CDR3 in amino acids: CASSSPGQGVGGYTF. CDR3 nucleotides: TGTGCCAGCAGCTCCCCGGGACAGGGAGTCGGCGGCTACACCTTC.

This chain uses TRBV7-9 with TRBJ1-3; 8 positions agree with TRBD1. The germline V gene encodes CDR1 SEHNR and CDR2 FQNEAQ (reference sequence). The CDR3 spans 16 residues. V lost 0 bases, J lost 4 bases, and 5 bases stayed unmatched. This chain's CDR3 is CASSLAQGTGGNTIYF. The CDR3 DNA reads as TGTGCCAGCAGCTTAGCGCAGGGGACAGGCGGAAACACCATATATTTT.

The chain links TRBV5-1 to TRBJ2-5; the match to TRBD1 covers 9 bases. Germline trimming cut 1 base from V and 3 bases from J; bases unmatched to any gene: 4. Germline CDR1 and CDR2: SGHRS and YFSETQ. The CDR3 has 15 residues. The chain's CDR3 is CASSLTGGMEETQYF. Here the CDR3 DNA reads TGCGCCAGCAGCTTGACAGGGGGCATGGAAGAGACCCAGTACTTC.

The rearrangement joins TRBV11-2 to TRBJ2-2, with 14 bases fitting TRBD2. V lost 3 bases to trimming and J lost 1 base; unmatched junction nucleotides: 4. Germline CDR1 SGHAT, CDR2 FQNNGV. The CDR3 has 18 amino acids. The CDR3 bases are TGTGCCAGCAGCTTGGGGACTAGCGGGAGCTTGAACACCGGGGAGCTGTTTTTT. Translating gives CASSLGTSGSLNTGELFF.

The chain couples TRBV4-1 to TRBJ1-1; D ambiguous. The CDR3 totals 19 residues. Germline CDR1 is MGHRA and CDR2 is YSYEKL. Deletions cut 0 bases from V and 1 base from J, with 21 bases between. The CDR3 protein is CASSQDRWRARMGNTEAFF. CDR3 sequence (DNA): TGCGCCAGCAGCCAAGATCGGTGGAGGGCGAGGATGGGGAACACTGAAGCTTTCTTT.

This clone was seen once. The chain carries TRBV15 and TRBJ1-5; the match to TRBD1 covers 10 bases. Germline values: CDR1 LNHNV, CDR2 YYDKDF (reference sequence). The V gene end was trimmed by 0 bases and the J gene end by 5 bases; junction bases not matched to a gene: 10. CDR3 length: 18 amino acids. The CDR3 protein is CATSRERFWGQGHQPQHF. CDR3 nucleotide sequence: TGTGCCACCAGCAGAGAGAGATTCTGGGGACAGGGGCATCAGCCCCAGCATTTT.

This chain connects TRBV7-9 to TRBJ2-7; TRBD2 matches 13 bases. The CDR3 sequence is 14 residues long. The germline gives CDR1 SEHNR, CDR2 FQNEAQ (reference sequence). V lost 4 bases, J lost 5 bases, and 2 bases stayed unmatched. The CDR3 here is CASSWTSGSDEQYF. The DNA for the CDR3 is TGTGCCAGCAGCTGGACTAGCGGGAGCGACGAGCAGTACTTC. Full variable domain (outside the CDR3, taken from reference TRBV7-9 and TRBJ2-7): DTGVSQNPRHKITKRGQNVTFRCDPISEHNRLYWYRQTLGQGPEFLTYFQNEAQLEKSRLLSDRFSAERPKGSFSTLEIQRTEQGDSAMYLCASSWTSGSDEQYFGPGTRLTVT.

J is TRBJ1-2 and V is TRBV9, with 10 bases aligning to TRBD1. The J segment lost 6 bases and the V segment lost 0 bases, leaving 5 bases of the junction unmatched. Germline values: CDR1 SGDLS, CDR2 YYNGEE. CDR3 length: 15 residues. As DNA, the CDR3 is TGTGCCAGCAGCGTAGCCCCGGACAGGGGGAATGGCTACACCTTC. Its protein is CASSVAPDRGNGYTF.

V and J are TRBV29-1 and TRBJ1-1; TRBD1 is a possible D gene (5 bases). The V gene lost 7 bases and the J gene lost 5 bases, with 20 bases spanning the gap. CDR3 length: 14 residues. Germline lookup yields CDR1 SQVTM and CDR2 ANQGSEA. The DNA of the CDR3 is TGCAGCGCTCGAACAGGTCCTGAAGGAACTGAAGCTTTCTTT. Residues: CSARTGPEGTEAFF.

This clone was recorded once. The V and J genes are TRBV6-5 and TRBJ1-4, with D possibly TRBD1 on 5 matching bases. The CDR3 is 14 amino acids. V lost 6 bases and J lost 8, with 16 bases in between. CDR1 MNHEY and CDR2 SVGAGI come from the germline V gene. The chain's CDR3 is CASRQDPLGEKLFF. DNA for the CDR3: TGTGCCAGCAGACAGGACCCTTTGGGAGAAAAACTGTTTTTT.

The genes are TRBV5-6 and TRBJ2-7, with D hard to call. Deletions cut 5 bases from V and 1 base from J, with 4 bases between. CDR1 SGHDT and CDR2 YYEEEE come from the germline V gene. This CDR3 region has 11 residues. CDR3 bases: TGTGCCAGCAGTTATTCCTACGAGCAGTACTTC. It yields the protein CASSYSYEQYF.

J is TRBJ1-4 and V is TRBV24-1, with TRBD1 matching over 9 bases. V was pared by 3 bases and J by 5 bases, with 6 bases of the junction left unmatched. This CDR3 region has 16 residues. The V gene's germline CDR1 is KGHDR and CDR2 SFDVKD. CDR3 sequence reads: CATSDPGTGSNEKLFF. The CDR3 DNA sequence: TGTGCCACCAGTGATCCCGGGACAGGGTCGAATGAAAAACTGTTTTTT.

This clone was recorded once. Here the CDR3 DNA reads TGTGCCACCAGTGATCCTAGCGGGAGGGACACAGATACGCAGTATTTT. Translated: CATSDPSGRDTDTQYF. The chain combines TRBV24-1 with TRBJ2-3; the match to TRBD2 covers 12 bases. CDR1 is KGHDR, CDR2 SFDVKD, per germline. The length of the CDR3 is 16 residues. The V and J ends lost 3 bases and 2 bases, in that order; junction bases with no gene match: 2.

The rearrangement links TRBV7-2 to TRBJ2-2, with a tentative D call TRBD2 (6 bases). The CDR3 loop spans 14 amino acids. Trimming removed 5 bases at V and 8 bases at J, with 15 bases between. CDR1 is SGHTA, CDR2 FQGNSA, per germline. The DNA of the CDR3 is TGTGCCAGCAGCACTCGGGAGTGGAGGGGGGAGCTGTTTTTT. Protein product: CASSTREWRGELFF.

The rearrangement joins TRBV4-1 to TRBJ2-5, with a weak D call TRBD1 (5 bases). V lost 9 bases to trimming and J lost 0 bases, with 17 bases between them. There are 15 residues in the CDR3. Germline CDR1 is MGHRA and CDR2 is YSYEKL. Written as DNA, the CDR3 is TGCGCCAGTCGGGTTCGGCCAGGGAACCAAGAGACCCAGTACTTC. Translation: CASRVRPGNQETQYF.

This chain links TRBV5-1 with TRBJ1-1, with TRBD1 identical over 9 bases. The CDR3 totals 16 residues. CDR1 is SGHRS, CDR2 YFSETQ, per germline. Trimming cost V 0 bases and J 4 bases; bases outside gene matches: 7. CDR3 DNA sequence: TGCGCCAGCAGCTTGGGAACAGGGGGCTGGAGCACTGAAGCTTTCTTT. This sequence encodes CASSLGTGGWSTEAFF.

V usage is TRBV21-1 and J usage is TRBJ2-2; the DNA was not compared with TRBD1, the D call given in the table. TRBV21-1 is a pseudogene locus. This CDR3 has 14 amino acids. The CDR3 DNA is TGTGCCAGCGACGGGACAGTGAACACCGGGGAGCTGTTTTTT. Translation gives CASDGTVNTGELFF.

The CDR3 reads CADELSGSSYNEQFF. DNA for the CDR3: TGTGCTGATGAACTTAGCGGAAGCTCCTACAATGAGCAGTTCTTC. The chain carries TRBV7-9 and TRBJ2-1; TRBD2 is a possible D gene (6 bases). The length of the CDR3 is 15 residues. In germline, CDR1 is SEHNR, CDR2 FQNEAQ (reference sequence).

The chain combines TRBV19 with TRBJ1-2; possible D gene TRBD1, 6 bases. Between the trimmed V and J ends, which lost 5 bases and 3 bases, there was a span of 28 bases. CDR3 size: 19 residues. Germline CDR1 is LNHDA and CDR2 is SQIVND (reference sequence). CDR3 residues: CASSLFIQPRGQLDYGYTF. DNA for the CDR3: TGTGCCAGTAGTCTCTTTATCCAGCCCCGAGGACAGTTAGACTATGGCTACACCTTC.

The V call is TRBV6-1, the J call TRBJ1-6; TRBD1 agrees at 10 bases. V trimming: 3 bases; J trimming: 10 bases; junction bases outside the gene matches: 6. Germline V CDR1 and CDR2: MNHNS, SASEGT. There are 15 residues in the CDR3. The DNA of the CDR3 is TGTGCCAGCAGTGATCAGGGACAGGGGCACTCACCCCTCCACTTT. It encodes CASSDQGQGHSPLHF.

This clone was counted only a few times. The chain couples TRBV10-3 to TRBJ2-1, with D tentatively TRBD1 (6 bases). Trimming pared 9 bases from V and 3 bases from J, leaving 15 bases between. The CDR3 is made up of 14 amino acids. In germline, CDR1 is ENHRY, CDR2 SYGVKD. The CDR3: CAMGAAQDYNEQFF. CDR3 nucleotides: TGTGCCATGGGGGCGGCGCAAGACTACAATGAGCAGTTCTTC.